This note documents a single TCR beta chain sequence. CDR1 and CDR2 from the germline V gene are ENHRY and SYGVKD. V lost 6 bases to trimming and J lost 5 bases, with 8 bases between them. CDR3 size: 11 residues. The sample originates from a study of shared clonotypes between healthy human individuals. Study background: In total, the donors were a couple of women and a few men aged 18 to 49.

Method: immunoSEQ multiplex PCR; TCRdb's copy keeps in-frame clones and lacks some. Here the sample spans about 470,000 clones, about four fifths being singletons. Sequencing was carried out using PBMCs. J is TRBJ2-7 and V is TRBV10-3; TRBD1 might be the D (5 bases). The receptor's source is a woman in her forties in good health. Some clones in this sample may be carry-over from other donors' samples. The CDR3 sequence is CAIRQGDEQYF. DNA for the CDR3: TGTGCCATCAGGCAGGGTGACGAGCAGTACTTC.